A single sample gave rise to the 16 T cell receptor beta chains below, sequenced in a study of cytomegalovirus exposure and HLA in healthy donors (dated by TCRdb to between 2016 and 2019). The library relied on the immunoSEQ multiplex PCR assay. TCRdb provides this immuneACCESS table in a form limited to in-frame rearrangements. Some clones are lacking; in checked studies, under half of them reflect an unresolved V gene, and why the rest are absent is not known. In this sample the table shows about 190,000 clones, roughly 88% of which occur a single time. The ten largest clones represent more than 1.2% of the sample. Sequences were obtained from PBMCs. These receptors originate from a woman aged 18 to 35 in good health and CMV-seronegative.

This clone has only one observation. This chain connects TRBV10-1 to TRBJ1-1, with D unclear. The CDR3 has 13 residues. The V gene's germline CDR1 is WNHNN and CDR2 SYGVQD (reference sequence). The V end was cut by 5 bases, the J end by 2 bases, with 9 bases between. The CDR3, as DNA: TGCGCCAGCAGTCGGACGGGAAACACTGAAGCTTTCTTT. This gives the protein CASSRTGNTEAFF.

The chain is built from TRBV20-1 and TRBJ2-7; D perhaps matches TRBD2 (5 bases). The V and J ends lost 7 bases and 4 bases respectively, with 11 bases between them. This CDR3 spans 11 amino acids. Per the germline V gene, CDR1 is DFQATT and CDR2 is SNEGSKA (reference sequence). CDR3 nucleotides: TGCAGTGTGGGCCGGGATTACGAGCAGTACTTC. It codes for CSVGRDYEQYF.

This clone was seen only a few times. V and J are TRBV7-6 and TRBJ1-2; the match to TRBD1 covers 9 bases. Germline V CDR1 and CDR2: SGHVS, FNYEAQ. With V trimmed by 9 bases and J by 8 bases, 7 bases remained unmatched. CDR3 length: 12 amino acids. The CDR3: CASTTGGGGYTF. CDR3 DNA: TGTGCCAGTACCACAGGGGGCGGCGGCTACACCTTC.

This clone has only a few counts. The rearrangement links TRBV4-1 to TRBJ2-3; weak D call: TRBD2 (5 bases). CDR3 length: 16 residues. With 0 bases removed from V and 3 bases from J, the gap between germline ends came to 13 bases. Germline V gene lookup returns CDR1 MGHRA and CDR2 YSYEKL. In DNA, the CDR3 is TGCGCCAGCAGCCAAGATCCCGGGGTTCGGACAGATACGCAGTATTTT. Translating gives CASSQDPGVRTDTQYF.

Here the CDR3 reads CASSLDTSVSTDTQYF. The CDR3 region has the DNA TGTGCCAGCAGCTTAGATACTAGCGTGAGCACAGATACGCAGTATTTT. This rearrangement joins TRBV7-9 to TRBJ2-3, with 7 bases fitting TRBD2. There are 16 residues in the CDR3. Germline assignment: CDR1 SEHNR and CDR2 FQNEAQ (reference sequence). With 1 base clipped from V and 0 bases from J, the junction kept 4 bases outside the gene matches.

The CDR3 coding sequence is TGTGCCAGTAGTATCAAACTCCGGGACACACTTCGACCCATATATTTT. Its protein product is CASSIKLRDTLRPIYF. The V call is TRBV19, the J call TRBJ1-3; possibly TRBD1 for D (6 bases). In germline, CDR1 is LNHDA, CDR2 SQIVND (reference sequence). The CDR3 has 16 residues. The V and J ends lost 3 bases and 11 bases respectively, with 23 bases between them.

The rearrangement links TRBV7-2 to TRBJ2-5; maybe TRBD2 (6 bases). The CDR3 runs to 15 residues. Germline loops: CDR1 SGHTA, CDR2 FQGNSA. The V gene lost 2 bases and the J gene lost 5 bases, with 15 bases spanning the gap. CDR3 residues: CASSLFSGGRETQYF. DNA for the CDR3: TGTGCCAGCAGCTTATTTAGCGGCGGCCGGGAGACCCAGTACTTC.

The chain recombines TRBV9 with TRBJ1-1; D may be TRBD1 (6 bases). Germline CDR1 and CDR2: SGDLS and YYNGEE. V was trimmed by 4 bases and J by 0 bases, leaving 13 bases between them. CDR3 length: 15 amino acids. In DNA form, the CDR3 reads TGTGCCAGCAGCCCCCGGGGGGCCGTGAACACTGAAGCTTTCTTT. It codes for CASSPRGAVNTEAFF.

The chain carries TRBV30 and TRBJ2-2, with a possible D match to TRBD1 (5 bases). The CDR3 runs to 14 residues. The germline V gene encodes CDR1 GTSNPN and CDR2 SVGIG (reference sequence). The germline V and J ends were trimmed by 0 bases and 6 bases, with 11 bases remaining between them. The CDR3: CAWSVPTAPGELFF. The DNA for the CDR3 is TGTGCCTGGAGTGTCCCGACAGCCCCCGGGGAGCTGTTTTTT.

The chain links TRBV29-1 to TRBJ1-1; D unresolved. The germline gives CDR1 SQVTM, CDR2 ANQGSEA. The CDR3 length is 11 residues. V lost 6 bases to trimming and J lost 9 bases, with 14 bases between them. CDR3 nucleotide sequence: TGCAGCGTCCACGAGGGTTCCCAAGCTTTCTTT. Amino acid sequence: CSVHEGSQAFF.

This chain connects TRBV6-1 to TRBJ2-5, with 7 nucleotides matching TRBD1. The CDR3 is 15 residues long. V shed 4 bases and J 4 bases; nucleotides not matched to a gene: 9. Germline V gene data show CDR1 as MNHNS and CDR2 as SASEGT. CDR3 residues: CASSGHRGVRETQYF. The CDR3 DNA reads as TGTGCCAGCAGTGGGCACAGGGGAGTGAGAGAGACCCAGTACTTC.

Regarding this clone: Distinct nucleotide sequences in the sample also encode this CDR3. This chain links TRBV7-8 with TRBJ2-1; D is possibly TRBD1 (6 bases). The CDR3 spans 15 residues. The ends were cut back, 1 base at V and 4 bases at J, with 11 bases in the middle. CDR1 is SGHVS, CDR2 FQNEAQ, per germline. CDR3 DNA sequence: TGTGCCAGCAGCTTAGAACAGGGAAGATACAATGAGCAGTTCTTC. It codes for CASSLEQGRYNEQFF.

The chain links TRBV6-1 to TRBJ1-5; D gene unclear. V lost 6 bases to trimming and J lost 1 base, with 13 bases between them. Looked up from germline, CDR1 is MNHNS and CDR2 is SASEGT. The CDR3 has 15 residues. The CDR3 coding sequence is TGTGCCAGCAGCTCTTCCGGTGCCAGCAATCAGCCCCAGCATTTT. Translating it yields CASSSSGASNQPQHF.

The chain combines TRBV4-1 with TRBJ1-3, with a weak D call TRBD1 (5 bases). This CDR3 comprises 19 residues. The V gene's germline CDR1 is MGHRA and CDR2 YSYEKL. V was pared by 1 base and J by 1 base, with 20 bases between. The CDR3 sequence: CASSQVSGTASPSGNTIYF. The CDR3, as DNA: TGCGCCAGCAGCCAAGTCAGCGGGACCGCTAGCCCTTCTGGAAACACCATATATTTT.

V and J are TRBV30 and TRBJ2-3, with D tentatively TRBD1 (5 bases). Germline values: CDR1 GTSNPN, CDR2 SVGIG (reference sequence). V dropped 2 bases and J dropped 2 bases, with 8 bases sitting between them. There are 13 residues in the CDR3. In DNA form, the CDR3 reads TGTGCCTGGAGTACAGGAAACACAGATACGCAGTATTTT. This codes for CAWSTGNTDTQYF.

The chain links TRBV10-1 to TRBJ2-3; 9 nucleotides line up with TRBD2. Germline V lookup: CDR1 WNHNN, CDR2 SYGVQD (reference sequence). The CDR3 sequence is 17 residues long. The ends lost 4 bases at V and 0 bases at J; junction bases unmatched: 8. CDR3 bases: TGCGCCAGCAGTGTAGCGGGGGTGCGAACTAGCACAGATACGCAGTATTTT. This translates into CASSVAGVRTSTDTQYF.